Included here is one TCR beta chain sequence, with context. The sample belongs to a study of T cell changes during pregnancy in multiple sclerosis. Profiled with immunoSEQ multiplex PCR; TCRdb holds only in-frame clones, not every one. The sample carries under 95,000 clones, approximately 90% recorded once. The TCR sequence derives from a female donor with multiple sclerosis, enrolled in a pregnancy study. The sequencing used CD4+ T cells from peripheral blood mononuclear cells, collected before pregnancy.

CDR3 region: CASSRDSHNTGELFF. CDR3 coding DNA: TGTGCCAGCAGCCGCGACAGCCACAACACCGGGGAGCTGTTTTTT. The chain employs TRBV9 and TRBJ2-2; weak D call: TRBD1 (5 bases). The germline gives CDR1 SGDLS, CDR2 YYNGEE. The CDR3 runs 15 residues. The V gene lost 4 bases and the J gene lost 2 bases, with 12 bases spanning the gap. Variable domain in full (rest from reference TRBV9 and TRBJ2-2): DSGVTQTPKHLITATGQRVTLRCSPRSGDLSVYWYQQSLDQGLQFLIQYYNGEERAKGNILERFSAQQFPDLHSELNLSSLELGDSALYFCASSRDSHNTGELFFGEGSRLTVL.